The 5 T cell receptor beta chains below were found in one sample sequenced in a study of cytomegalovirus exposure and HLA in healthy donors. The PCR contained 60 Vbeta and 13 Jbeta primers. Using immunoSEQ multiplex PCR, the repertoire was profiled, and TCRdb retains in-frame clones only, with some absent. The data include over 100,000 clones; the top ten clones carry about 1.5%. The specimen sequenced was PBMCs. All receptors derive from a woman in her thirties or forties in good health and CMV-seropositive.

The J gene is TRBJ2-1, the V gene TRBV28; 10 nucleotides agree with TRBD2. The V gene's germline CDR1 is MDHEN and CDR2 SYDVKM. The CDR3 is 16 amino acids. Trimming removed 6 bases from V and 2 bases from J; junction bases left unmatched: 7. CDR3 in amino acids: CASSRASGRAYNEQFF. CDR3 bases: TGTGCCAGCAGCAGGGCGAGCGGGAGGGCCTACAATGAGCAGTTCTTC.

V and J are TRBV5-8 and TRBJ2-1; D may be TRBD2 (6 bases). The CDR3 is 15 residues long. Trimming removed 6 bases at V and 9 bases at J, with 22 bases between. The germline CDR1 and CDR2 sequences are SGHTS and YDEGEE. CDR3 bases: TGTGCCAGCACCTACGGGACTTCGCTACATGGTGAGCAGTTCTTC. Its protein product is CASTYGTSLHGEQFF. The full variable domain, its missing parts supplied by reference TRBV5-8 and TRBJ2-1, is EAGVTQSPTHLIKTRGQQATLRCSPISGHTSVYWYQQALGLGLQFLLWYDEGEERNRGNFPPRFSGRQFPNYSSELNVNALELEDSALYLCASTYGTSLHGEQFFGPGTRLTVL.

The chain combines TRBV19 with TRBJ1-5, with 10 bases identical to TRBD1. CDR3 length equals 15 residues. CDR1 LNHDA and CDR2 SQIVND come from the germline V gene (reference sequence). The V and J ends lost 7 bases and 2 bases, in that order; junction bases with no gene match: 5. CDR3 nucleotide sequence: TGTGCCAGTACCCGGACAGGGGGAGGCAATCAGCCCCAGCATTTT. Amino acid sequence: CASTRTGGGNQPQHF. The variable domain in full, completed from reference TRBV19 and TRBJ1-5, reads DGGITQSPKYLFRKEGQNVTLSCEQNLNHDAMYWYRQDPGQGLRLIYYSQIVNDFQKGDIAEGYSVSREKKESFPLTVTSAQKNPTAFYLCASTRTGGGNQPQHFGDGTRLSIL.

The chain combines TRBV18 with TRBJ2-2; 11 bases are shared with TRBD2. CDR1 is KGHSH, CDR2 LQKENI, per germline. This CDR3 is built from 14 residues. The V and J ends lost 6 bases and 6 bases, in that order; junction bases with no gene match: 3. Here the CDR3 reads CASSSGRASGELFF. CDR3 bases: TGTGCCAGCTCTAGCGGGAGGGCCTCCGGGGAGCTGTTTTTT.

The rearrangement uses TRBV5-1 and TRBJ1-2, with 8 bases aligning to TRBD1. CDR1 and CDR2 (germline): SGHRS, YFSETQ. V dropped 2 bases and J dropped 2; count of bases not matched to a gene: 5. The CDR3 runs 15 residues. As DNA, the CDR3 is TGCGCCAGCAGCTTATCGCCAGGGGGCAACTATGGCTACACCTTC. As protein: CASSLSPGGNYGYTF.